The 25 T cell receptor beta chains listed next were all sequenced from one sample in a study of radiotherapy plus CTLA-4 blockade in lung cancer. The method was immunoSEQ multiplex PCR; TCRdb's version includes in-frame clones alone and lacks a portion of them. The table has about 36,000 clones, 55% to 75% seen once. The material sequenced was peripheral blood, taken from a patient treated with radiotherapy plus ipilimumab. Every receptor here comes from a human donor with non-small cell lung cancer who had stable disease on radiotherapy plus ipilimumab.

The table lists this clone with a count of one. The chain carries TRBV5-1 and TRBJ2-5; D is perhaps TRBD1 (5 bases). V was trimmed by 3 bases and J by 2 bases, leaving 14 bases between them. CDR3 length equals 15 residues. CDR1 is SGHRS, CDR2 YFSETQ, per germline. In DNA form, the CDR3 reads TGCGCCAGCAGCTCAATGAGTGACAGTCAAGAGACCCAGTACTTC. Protein: CASSSMSDSQETQYF.

The chain couples TRBV5-4 to TRBJ2-2; TRBD2 agrees at 8 bases. This CDR3 has 16 residues. Germline assignment: CDR1 SGHNT and CDR2 YYREEE (reference sequence). The junction had 11 bases not matched to a gene; V was cut back by 4 bases and J by 6 bases. For the CDR3, the DNA is TGTGCCAGCAGCACCGGCGGACTAGCCTCGGCCGGGGAGCTGTTTTTT. Translation: CASSTGGLASAGELFF.

The chain has TRBV5-6 and TRBJ1-2; the D gene is possibly TRBD1 (6 bases). CDR3 length: 12 residues. Germline CDR1 reads SGHDT; CDR2 reads YYEEEE. V lost 1 base to trimming and J lost 5 bases, with 6 bases between them. The CDR3 loop reads CASSLRGYGYTF. CDR3 sequence (DNA): TGTGCCAGCAGCTTGAGGGGGTATGGCTACACCTTC.

The genes are TRBV7-2 and TRBJ1-2; D is perhaps TRBD1 (6 bases). Between the trimmed V and J ends, which lost 2 bases and 8 bases, there was a span of 15 bases. Germline V gene lookup returns CDR1 SGHTA and CDR2 FQGNSA. CDR3 size: 14 residues. The CDR3 DNA sequence: TGTGCCAGCAGCTTATCTCAGGGGTGGGGAGGCTACACCTTC. It yields the protein CASSLSQGWGGYTF.

V is TRBV19 and J is TRBJ2-3; 8 bases fit TRBD1. V lost 6 bases to trimming and J lost 2 bases; unmatched junction nucleotides: 10. CDR1 is LNHDA, CDR2 SQIVND, per germline (reference sequence). The CDR3 consists of 16 residues. In nucleotides, the CDR3 is TGTGCCAGTAGAGACCCAGGGGGCGCGGCCACAGATACGCAGTATTTT. It encodes CASRDPGGAATDTQYF.

The rearrangement joins TRBV7-9 to TRBJ2-2; 8 bases line up with TRBD2. Trimming removed 5 bases from V and 5 bases from J; junction bases left unmatched: 10. Germline values: CDR1 SEHNR, CDR2 FQNEAQ (reference sequence). CDR3 length: 16 residues. The CDR3 protein is CASSQTRRGGTGELFF. For the CDR3, the DNA is TGTGCCAGCAGCCAGACCCGCCGGGGGGGGACCGGGGAGCTGTTTTTT. Combining the CDR3 with reference TRBV7-9 and TRBJ2-2 gives the whole variable domain DTGVSQNPRHKITKRGQNVTFRCDPISEHNRLYWYRQTLGQGPEFLTYFQNEAQLEKSRLLSDRFSAERPKGSFSTLEIQRTEQGDSAMYLCASSQTRRGGTGELFFGEGSRLTVL.

This clone was detected only once. J is TRBJ2-3 and V is TRBV6-1; 10 bases are shared with TRBD1. The CDR3 is 15 amino acids. Germline CDR1 reads MNHNS; CDR2 reads SASEGT. With 6 bases clipped from V and 8 bases from J, the junction kept 11 bases outside the gene matches. The CDR3 bases are TGTGCCAGCAGAGGACAGGGGGTTACTTTCGGTACGCAGTATTTT. Translating it yields CASRGQGVTFGTQYF.

This clone was found once. J is TRBJ2-7 and V is TRBV5-1; 9 positions agree with TRBD1. Losses at the gene ends were 3 bases for V and 3 bases for J; bases not matched to a gene: 7. CDR1 and CDR2 from the germline V gene are SGHRS and YFSETQ. This CDR3 has 15 residues. CDR3 in amino acids: CASSWRQGGLYEQYF. CDR3 coding DNA: TGCGCCAGCAGCTGGAGACAGGGGGGGCTCTACGAGCAGTACTTC.

This clone came up many times. The chain combines TRBV2 with TRBJ1-6, with D perhaps matching TRBD1 (5 bases). V was cut by 5 bases and J by 10 bases, with 15 bases left in between. The CDR3 has 14 residues. CDR1 and CDR2 (germline): SNHLY, FYNNEI. The CDR3 region is CASSLAERDSPLHF. The CDR3 coding sequence is TGTGCCAGCAGTTTAGCGGAGAGGGACTCACCCCTCCACTTT.

This clone is a singleton in its sample. The rearrangement links TRBV19 to TRBJ1-2, with D tentatively TRBD1 (6 bases). Trimming removed 5 bases at V and 6 bases at J, with 16 bases between. Germline values: CDR1 LNHDA, CDR2 SQIVND (reference sequence). This CDR3 comprises 14 residues. This chain's CDR3 is CASSGDGTSHGYTF. CDR3 bases: TGTGCCAGTAGTGGGGACGGGACAAGCCATGGCTACACCTTC.

The rearrangement links TRBV11-2 to TRBJ1-1; possibly TRBD1 for D (5 bases). CDR1 SGHAT and CDR2 FQNNGV come from the germline V gene. The CDR3 contains 16 residues. V gave up 3 bases and J gave up 3 bases, with 17 bases separating them. The CDR3: CASSLLPRGNDTEAFF. CDR3 sequence (DNA): TGTGCCAGCAGCTTGCTGCCCCGGGGGAACGACACTGAAGCTTTCTTT.

This clone was seen a few times. The chain uses TRBV5-1 and TRBJ2-3; 12 bases are shared with TRBD1. After removal of 4 bases from V and 6 bases from J, the junction contained 9 bases not matched to a gene. CDR1 SGHRS and CDR2 YFSETQ come from the germline V gene. CDR3 length: 16 residues. The chain's CDR3 is CASSPGTGGPQDTQYF. DNA of the CDR3: TGCGCCAGCAGCCCAGGGACAGGGGGCCCCCAGGATACGCAGTATTTT.

J is TRBJ2-5 and V is TRBV9; D gene uncertain. The CDR3 sequence is 14 residues long. V was clipped by 1 base and J by 9 bases, with 16 bases between them. Germline CDR1 reads SGDLS; CDR2 reads YYNGEE. Here the CDR3 DNA reads TGTGCCAGCAGCGTATCGCCCACGTCCGGGTCCCAGTACTTC. Translation gives CASSVSPTSGSQYF.

The chain links TRBV7-9 to TRBJ1-4, with D maybe TRBD1 (6 bases). CDR1 SEHNR and CDR2 FQNEAQ come from the germline V gene (reference sequence). V lost 4 bases to trimming and J lost 1 base, with 13 bases between them. The CDR3 runs to 16 residues. This CDR3 reads CASSSNGGRTNEKLFF. The CDR3 region has the DNA TGTGCCAGCAGCTCGAACGGGGGGCGAACTAATGAAAAACTGTTTTTT. Full variable domain (missing parts from reference TRBV7-9 and TRBJ1-4): DTGVSQNPRHKITKRGQNVTFRCDPISEHNRLYWYRQTLGQGPEFLTYFQNEAQLEKSRLLSDRFSAERPKGSFSTLEIQRTEQGDSAMYLCASSSNGGRTNEKLFFGSGTQLSVL.

The chain carries TRBV29-1 and TRBJ2-1, with 9 bases matching TRBD2. Looked up from germline, CDR1 is SQVTM and CDR2 is ANQGSEA. V shed 3 bases, J shed 9 bases, and the junction held 6 bases outside the gene matches. CDR3 length equals 13 residues. CDR3 in DNA: TGCAGCGTTGAGATAGCGGGGGATCTTGAGCAGTTCTTC. Residues: CSVEIAGDLEQFF.

This chain links TRBV7-9 with TRBJ1-1; D gene unclear. CDR1 is SEHNR, CDR2 FQNEAQ, per germline (reference sequence). The CDR3 extends over 13 amino acids. V lost 5 bases to trimming and J lost 6 bases, with 13 bases between them. As DNA, the CDR3 is TGTGCCAGCAGCCGAGGGAGGGAACCTGAAGCTTTCTTT. This translates into CASSRGREPEAFF.

This chain connects TRBV27 to TRBJ2-3; 7 nucleotides match TRBD1. Per germline, CDR1 MNHEY and CDR2 SMNVEV (reference sequence). CDR3 size: 15 residues. V was pared by 4 bases and J by 4 bases, with 8 bases of the junction left unmatched. The CDR3 is CASSSVTGAADTQYF. The DNA for the CDR3 is TGTGCCAGCAGTTCCGTCACAGGGGCAGCAGATACGCAGTATTTT.

As for this clone: Other nucleotide sequences in the sample specify the same CDR3. V usage is TRBV2 and J usage is TRBJ1-1; a possible D gene is TRBD1 (6 bases). This CDR3 has 17 residues. Trimming left V 7 bases short and J 0 bases short, with 21 bases between. Germline CDR1 is SNHLY and CDR2 is FYNNEI. CDR3 sequence (DNA): TGTGCCAGCACCCCACCCCCAGGACAGACCATGAACACTGAAGCTTTCTTT. Its translation: CASTPPPGQTMNTEAFF.

The chain has TRBV11-3 and TRBJ2-6; 7 bases are shared with TRBD1. From germline, CDR1 is SGHNT and CDR2 YENEEA. This CDR3 contains 17 residues. The ends lost 4 bases at V and 1 base at J; junction bases unmatched: 7. The CDR3 is CASSYFGTVSGANVLTF. CDR3 in DNA: TGTGCCAGCAGCTACTTTGGGACAGTATCTGGGGCCAACGTCCTGACTTTC.

Only one count was recorded for this clone. The identical CDR3 is also encoded by other nucleotide sequences in the sample. The V gene is TRBV11-2, the J gene TRBJ2-7, with TRBD2 as a possible D gene (5 bases). Germline-derived CDR1 and CDR2 are SGHAT and FQNNGV. CDR3 length: 15 residues. Trimming pared 5 bases from V and 4 bases from J, leaving 18 bases between. The CDR3 coding sequence is TGTGCCAGCAGCCGAGGAAGGGAGCCGGGGTACGAGCAGTACTTC. It encodes CASSRGREPGYEQYF.

This clone occurred a few times. This rearrangement joins TRBV9 to TRBJ2-5; 7 positions agree with TRBD1. This CDR3 has 14 amino acids. Trimming removed 5 bases from V and 3 bases from J; junction bases left unmatched: 7. Germline V lookup: CDR1 SGDLS, CDR2 YYNGEE. The CDR3 DNA is TGTGCCAGCAGTCGGGACAGCCTAAAAGAGACCCAGTACTTC. Protein: CASSRDSLKETQYF.

This chain joins TRBV7-2 and TRBJ2-5; 10 nucleotides align to TRBD2. V was pared by 5 bases and J by 8 bases, with 8 bases of the junction left unmatched. This CDR3 is built from 14 residues. Germline V gene data show CDR1 as SGHTA and CDR2 as FQGNSA. CDR3: CASSNPGLATTQYF. The CDR3 nucleotides read TGTGCCAGCAGCAATCCGGGACTAGCGACAACCCAGTACTTC.

V and J are TRBV5-1 and TRBJ1-2; 7 nucleotides agree with TRBD1. The V segment lost 0 bases and the J segment 0 bases; nucleotides outside the gene matches: 8. The CDR3 consists of 17 residues. Germline assignment: CDR1 SGHRS and CDR2 YFSETQ. The CDR3 DNA reads as TGCGCCAGCAGCTTGGCTTCTCGGGACAGAGCTAACTATGGCTACACCTTC. Protein: CASSLASRDRANYGYTF.

The rearrangement uses TRBV7-8 and TRBJ2-5; D is unclear. The CDR3 contains 12 residues. Trimming removed 6 bases from V and 2 bases from J, with 7 bases in between. Germline CDR1 and CDR2: SGHVS and FQNEAQ. The CDR3 nucleotides read TGTGCCAGCAGACGACAACAAGAGACCCAGTACTTC. Amino acids: CASRRQQETQYF.

This chain connects TRBV5-1 to TRBJ1-1; D is possibly TRBD1 (6 bases). Germline CDR1 SGHRS, CDR2 YFSETQ. V was cut by 3 bases and J by 6 bases, with 15 bases left in between. CDR3 length: 14 residues. CDR3 loop: CASSSQQGMSEAFF. The CDR3 coding sequence is TGCGCCAGCAGCTCACAACAGGGTATGTCTGAAGCTTTCTTT.